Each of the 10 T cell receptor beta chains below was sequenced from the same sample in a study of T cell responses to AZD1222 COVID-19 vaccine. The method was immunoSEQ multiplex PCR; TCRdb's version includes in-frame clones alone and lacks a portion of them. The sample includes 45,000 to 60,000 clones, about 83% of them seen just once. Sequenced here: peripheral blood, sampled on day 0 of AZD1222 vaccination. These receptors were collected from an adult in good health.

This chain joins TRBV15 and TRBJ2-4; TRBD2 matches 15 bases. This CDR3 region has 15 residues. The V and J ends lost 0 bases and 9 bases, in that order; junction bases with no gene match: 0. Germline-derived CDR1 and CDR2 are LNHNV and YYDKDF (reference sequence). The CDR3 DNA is TGTGCCACCAGCAGAGAGGGACTAGCGGGAGGCATTCAGTACTTC. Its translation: CATSREGLAGGIQYF. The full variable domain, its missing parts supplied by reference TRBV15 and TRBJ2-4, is DAMVIQNPRYQVTQFGKPVTLSCSQTLNHNVMYWYQQKSSQAPKLLFHYYDKDFNNEADTPDNFQSRRPNTSFCFLDIRSPGLGDTAMYLCATSREGLAGGIQYFGAGTRLSVL.

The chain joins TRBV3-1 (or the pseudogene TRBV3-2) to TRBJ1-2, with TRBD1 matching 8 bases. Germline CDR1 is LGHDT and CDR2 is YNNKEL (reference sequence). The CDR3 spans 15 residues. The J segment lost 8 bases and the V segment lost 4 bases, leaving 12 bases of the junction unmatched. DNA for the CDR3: TGTGCCAGCAGCCGAGACGCAGGGGGCGCGGGGGGCTACACCTTC. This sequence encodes CASSRDAGGAGGYTF.

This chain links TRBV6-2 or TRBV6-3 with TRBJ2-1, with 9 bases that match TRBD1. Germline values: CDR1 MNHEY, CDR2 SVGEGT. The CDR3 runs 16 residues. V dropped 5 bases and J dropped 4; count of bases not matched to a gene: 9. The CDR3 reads CASSRSTGGAYNEQFF. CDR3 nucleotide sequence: TGTGCCAGCAGTCGAAGTACAGGGGGCGCGTACAATGAGCAGTTCTTC.

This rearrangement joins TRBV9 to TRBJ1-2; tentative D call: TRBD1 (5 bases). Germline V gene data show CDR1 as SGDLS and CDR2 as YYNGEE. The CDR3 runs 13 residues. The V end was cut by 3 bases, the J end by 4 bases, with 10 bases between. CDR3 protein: CASSGGQGYGYTF. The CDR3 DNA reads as TGTGCCAGCAGCGGAGGACAAGGCTATGGCTACACCTTC.

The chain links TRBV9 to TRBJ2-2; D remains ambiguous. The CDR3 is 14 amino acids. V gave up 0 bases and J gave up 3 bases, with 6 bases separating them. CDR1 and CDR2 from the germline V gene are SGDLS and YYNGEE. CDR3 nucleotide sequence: TGTGCCAGCAGCGTAGAAGGGTACACCGGGGAGCTGTTTTTT. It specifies CASSVEGYTGELFF.

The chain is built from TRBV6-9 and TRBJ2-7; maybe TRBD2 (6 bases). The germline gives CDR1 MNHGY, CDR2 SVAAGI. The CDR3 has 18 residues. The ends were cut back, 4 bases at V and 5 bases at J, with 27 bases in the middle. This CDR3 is CASSFPGSSREFPHEQYF. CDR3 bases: TGTGCCAGCAGTTTCCCGGGTTCCTCTCGGGAGTTCCCCCACGAGCAGTACTTC.

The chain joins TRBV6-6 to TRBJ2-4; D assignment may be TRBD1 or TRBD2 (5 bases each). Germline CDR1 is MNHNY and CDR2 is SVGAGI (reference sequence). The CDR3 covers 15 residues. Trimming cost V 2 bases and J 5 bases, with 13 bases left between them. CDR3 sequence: CASSYAGTAENIQYF. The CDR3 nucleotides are TGTGCCAGCAGTTACGCCGGGACGGCGGAAAACATTCAGTACTTC.

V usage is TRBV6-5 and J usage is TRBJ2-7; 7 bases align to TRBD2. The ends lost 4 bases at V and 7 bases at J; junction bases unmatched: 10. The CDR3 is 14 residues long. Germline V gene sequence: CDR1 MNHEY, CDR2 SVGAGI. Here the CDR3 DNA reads TGTGCCAGCAGTTTCGGCGGACCGGGGGGTGAGCAGTACGTC. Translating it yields CASSFGGPGGEQYV.

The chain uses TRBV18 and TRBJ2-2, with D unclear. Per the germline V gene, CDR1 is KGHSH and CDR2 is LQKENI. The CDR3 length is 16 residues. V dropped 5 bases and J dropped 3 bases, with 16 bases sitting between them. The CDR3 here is CASSLTAGWDTGELFF. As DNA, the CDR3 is TGTGCCAGCTCATTGACTGCAGGTTGGGACACCGGGGAGCTGTTTTTT.

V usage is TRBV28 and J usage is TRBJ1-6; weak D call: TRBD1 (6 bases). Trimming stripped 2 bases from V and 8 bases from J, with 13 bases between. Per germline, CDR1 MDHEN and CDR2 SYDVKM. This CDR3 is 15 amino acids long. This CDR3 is CASSLRQGIDSPLHF. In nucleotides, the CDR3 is TGTGCCAGCAGTTTACGGCAGGGGATTGATTCACCCCTCCACTTT.